Below, 9 T cell receptor beta chains from the same sample are listed, as sequenced in a study of T cell responses to AZD1222 COVID-19 vaccine. This table comes from immunoSEQ multiplex PCR, and its TCRdb copy is limited to in-frame clones, with some not included. The table lists about 130,000 clones, around 90% of them singletons. The material sequenced was peripheral blood, taken 28 days after the second AZD1222 dose. These receptors came from an adult who received the AZD1222 COVID-19 vaccine.

This chain connects TRBV12-3 or TRBV12-4 to TRBJ1-2; 7 bases agree with TRBD1. The trim removed 6 bases at V and 7 bases at J, leaving 8 bases unmatched. This CDR3 has 13 residues. CDR3 loop: CASSQQGRSGYTF. The CDR3 coding sequence is TGTGCCAGCAGCCAACAGGGGAGGAGTGGCTACACCTTC.

V usage is TRBV9 and J usage is TRBJ2-7; no reliable D call. Germline lookup yields CDR1 SGDLS and CDR2 YYNGEE. The CDR3 totals 14 residues. Trimming pared 0 bases from V and 3 bases from J, leaving 10 bases between. In DNA form, the CDR3 reads TGTGCCAGCAGCGTAGGAATAGCCGTCTACGAGCAGTACTTC. Translated: CASSVGIAVYEQYF.

The CDR3 is CATRGDTGDTQYF. The CDR3 DNA reads TGTGCCACCAGGGGGGACACCGGAGATACGCAGTATTTT. The V call is TRBV24-1, the J call TRBJ2-3; D possibly corresponds to TRBD1 (6 bases). Per germline, CDR1 KGHDR and CDR2 SFDVKD. Trimming removed 7 bases at V and 5 bases at J, with 12 bases between. The CDR3 totals 13 residues.

The CDR3 loop is CASSSGGSSYEQYF. CDR3 nucleotides: TGTGCCTCATCTAGCGGGGGGTCTTCCTACGAGCAGTACTTC. The J gene is TRBJ2-7, the V gene TRBV30; 11 positions match TRBD2. The germline CDR1 and CDR2 sequences are GTSNPN and SVGIG (reference sequence). The CDR3 totals 14 residues. V shed 7 bases, J shed 1 base, and the junction held 6 bases outside the gene matches.

In this sample, this clone turned up once. This sequence joins TRBV5-1 and TRBJ2-3; D is uncertain. The CDR3 contains 12 residues. V lost 3 bases to trimming and J lost 4 bases, with 6 bases between them. Germline loops: CDR1 SGHRS, CDR2 YFSETQ. CDR3 DNA sequence: TGCGCCAGCAGCTCGTTTGCAGATACGCAGTATTTT. Translated: CASSSFADTQYF.

The chain is built from TRBV18 and TRBJ1-4, with a weak D call TRBD1 (5 bases). V was cut by 4 bases and J by 5 bases, with 14 bases left in between. The germline V gene has CDR1 KGHSH and CDR2 LQKENI. This CDR3 comprises 15 residues. The CDR3 loop is CASSRSRGENEKLFF. DNA of the CDR3: TGTGCCAGCTCACGTTCAAGGGGTGAGAATGAAAAACTGTTTTTT.

The genes are TRBV18 and TRBJ2-7; maybe TRBD1 (6 bases). Germline lookup yields CDR1 KGHSH and CDR2 LQKENI. This CDR3 has 14 residues. Trimming pared 3 bases from V and 0 bases from J, leaving 9 bases between. CDR3 residues: CASSPTGVSYEQYF. The DNA of the CDR3 is TGTGCCAGCTCACCGACAGGCGTCTCCTACGAGCAGTACTTC.

V and J are TRBV9 and TRBJ2-1; no firm D call. V was clipped by 0 bases and J by 0 bases, with 7 bases between them. CDR3 length: 15 residues. CDR1 is SGDLS, CDR2 YYNGEE, per germline. CDR3: CASSVEVNSYNEQFF. The CDR3 coding sequence is TGTGCCAGCAGCGTAGAGGTTAACTCCTACAATGAGCAGTTCTTC.

The chain uses TRBV6-5 and TRBJ2-3, with D possibly being TRBD2 (5 bases). V was clipped by 1 base and J by 4 bases, with 15 bases between them. Looked up from germline, CDR1 is MNHEY and CDR2 is SVGAGI. The CDR3 has 16 amino acids. Written as DNA, the CDR3 is TGTGCCAGCAGTTACTACCGCCGGGGTCTCGCAGATACGCAGTATTTT. It is translated as CASSYYRRGLADTQYF.